The 19 T cell receptor beta chains given below trace back to one sample, sequenced in a study of early T cells in non-severe SARS-CoV-2 infection. Via MiXCR, TCRdb re-called the 5' RACE reads, giving one row per CDR3 protein. This sample carries under 35,000 distinct CDR3 sequences, around 5% of them seen once, and the ten largest clones take 20% to 25%. Sequenced sample: whole blood. The origin of the receptors is an adult who was a healthcare worker with PCR-confirmed SARS-CoV-2 infection or an uninfected control (not recorded which).

This clonotype was seen ten or more times. The chain couples TRBV15 to TRBJ2-7; 10 bases match TRBD2. CDR3 length: 14 amino acids. CDR1 and CDR2 (germline): LNHNV, YYDKDF (reference sequence). Trimming cost V 1 base and J 5 bases; bases outside gene matches: 2. The CDR3 protein is CATSRASGGDEQYF. Here the CDR3 DNA reads TGTGCCACCAGCAGAGCTAGCGGGGGCGACGAGCAGTACTTC. The entire variable domain, with the rest obtained from reference TRBV15 and TRBJ2-7, is as follows: DAMVIQNPRYQVTQFGKPVTLSCSQTLNHNVMYWYQQKSSQAPKLLFHYYDKDFNNEADTPDNFQSRRPNTSFCFLDIRSPGLGDTAMYLCATSRASGGDEQYFGPGTRLTVT.

In its sample, this clonotype was seen a few times. V usage is TRBV11-2 and J usage is TRBJ2-5, with D possibly TRBD2 on 5 matching bases. In germline, CDR1 is SGHAT, CDR2 FQNNGV. Trimming took 4 bases from V and 2 from J, leaving 11 bases between them. The CDR3 consists of 14 residues. CDR3 in DNA: TGTGCCAGCAGCTCGCCGGGAACTCAAGAGACCCAGTACTTC. Translating it yields CASSSPGTQETQYF.

This clonotype showed up just a few times. J is TRBJ2-7 and V is TRBV12-3 or TRBV12-4, with 8 positions matching TRBD2. The CDR3 is made up of 16 amino acids. V dropped 6 bases and J dropped 0; count of bases not matched to a gene: 10. The CDR3 here is CASSSTTGGLSYEQYF. The CDR3 DNA reads TGTGCCAGCAGCTCAACAACGGGGGGGCTCTCCTACGAGCAGTACTTC.

This clonotype was recorded at least ten times. The genes are TRBV7-2 and TRBJ2-1; tentatively, D is TRBD1 or TRBD2 (5 bases each). The V gene lost 5 bases and the J gene lost 1 base, with 15 bases spanning the gap. CDR3 length: 16 residues. Germline CDR1 reads SGHTA; CDR2 reads FQGNSA. The CDR3 DNA reads as TGTGCCAGCAGCCCGGGACGGCGGATGTCCTACAATGAGCAGTTCTTC. Encoded protein: CASSPGRRMSYNEQFF.

This clonotype was seen ten or more times. This chain joins TRBV5-1 and TRBJ1-1; 10 nucleotides agree with TRBD1. Germline V CDR1 and CDR2: SGHRS, YFSETQ. Trimming at V came to 4 bases and at J to 5 bases, leaving 8 bases not matched to a gene. CDR3 length equals 15 residues. DNA for the CDR3: TGCGCCAGCAGCAGAGGGACAGGGGATGTTACTGAAGCTTTCTTT. Residues: CASSRGTGDVTEAFF.

This clonotype occurred many times. The V call is TRBV28, the J call TRBJ2-7; 9 nucleotides match TRBD1. This CDR3 is 15 amino acids long. Germline trimming cut 5 bases from V and 3 bases from J; bases unmatched to any gene: 8. Germline CDR1 MDHEN, CDR2 SYDVKM. In DNA form, the CDR3 reads TGTGCCAGCAGTACAGGGGGCGGGTTATACTACGAGCAGTACTTC. Its translation: CASSTGGGLYYEQYF.

This clonotype was recorded at least ten times. The chain recombines TRBV18 with TRBJ2-1; no clear D. This CDR3 has 13 amino acids. V shed 6 bases and J shed 9 bases, with 15 bases lying between them. The germline CDR1 and CDR2 sequences are KGHSH and LQKENI. In DNA form, the CDR3 reads TGTGCCAGCTCGTCCCCCCGACACCCTGAGCAGTTCTTC. Protein sequence: CASSSPRHPEQFF.

In this sample, this clonotype turned up many times. The CDR3, as DNA: TGCAGTGCTCCCTTGGGGAGCCGAACTCGCCAAGAGACCCAGTACTTC. This sequence encodes CSAPLGSRTRQETQYF. The V and J genes are TRBV20-1 and TRBJ2-5, with TRBD2 as a possible D gene (5 bases). Germline-derived CDR1 and CDR2 are DFQATT and SNEGSKA (reference sequence). The CDR3 consists of 16 residues. V lost 5 bases and J lost 1, with 20 bases in between.

The chain carries TRBV10-2 and TRBJ1-3; D not resolved. V was cut by 6 bases and J by 4 bases, with 16 bases left in between. CDR1 is WSHSY, CDR2 SAAADI, per germline. The CDR3 sequence is 15 residues long. CDR3 sequence reads: CASRVTNSPGNTIYF. The CDR3 coding sequence is TGCGCCAGCAGGGTTACTAATTCCCCAGGAAACACCATATATTTT.

Ten or more counts support this clonotype. The gene calls are TRBV12-5 and TRBJ2-7; D is possibly TRBD1 or TRBD2 (5 bases each). V was trimmed by 7 bases and J by 2 bases, leaving 12 bases between them. Germline CDR1 LGHNT, CDR2 FRNRAP. The CDR3 contains 13 residues. CDR3 region: CASVPVGAYEQYF. As DNA, the CDR3 is TGTGCTAGTGTGCCGGTGGGGGCCTACGAGCAGTACTTC. Together with reference TRBV12-5 and TRBJ2-7, the CDR3 gives the full variable domain: DARVTQTPRHKVTEMGQEVTMRCQPILGHNTVFWYRQTMMQGLELLAYFRNRAPLDDSGMPKDRFSAEMPDATLATLKIQPSEPRDSAVYFCASVPVGAYEQYFGPGTRLTVT.

This clonotype was counted ten times or more. The genes are TRBV12-3 or TRBV12-4 and TRBJ2-3, with D perhaps matching TRBD2 (7 bases). This CDR3 spans 16 amino acids. Trimming took 4 bases from V and 0 from J, leaving 14 bases between them. CDR3 coding DNA: TGTGCCAGCAGTTCACCTTGGGGGGGCAGCACAGATACGCAGTATTTT. Translating gives CASSSPWGGSTDTQYF.

This clonotype was counted between two and nine times. The rearrangement links TRBV7-2 to TRBJ2-7, with no clear D. The V gene lost 2 bases and the J gene lost 6 bases, with 8 bases spanning the gap. The CDR3 spans 12 residues. The germline gives CDR1 SGHTA, CDR2 FQGNSA. The DNA for the CDR3 is TGTGCCAGCAGCTTATCGGCTGCCGAGCAGTACTTC. It is translated as CASSLSAAEQYF.

The chain is built from TRBV12-3 or TRBV12-4 and TRBJ2-6; D call uncertain. This CDR3 is 14 amino acids long. Trimming removed 9 bases at V and 2 bases at J, with 11 bases between. CDR3 nucleotides: TGTGCCAGTAGGCTTGGGGCTGGGGCCAACGTCCTGACTTTC. Its protein is CASRLGAGANVLTF.

The sample holds many counts of this clonotype. The gene calls are TRBV7-2 and TRBJ2-7, with D possibly being TRBD2 (7 bases). This CDR3 is 16 amino acids long. Germline CDR1 SGHTA, CDR2 FQGNSA. V lost 1 base, J lost 2 bases, and 15 bases lay in between. CDR3 coding DNA: TGTGCCAGCAGCTTAGTGACGGCGGGGGCCGCCTACGAGCAGTACTTC. Its protein product is CASSLVTAGAAYEQYF.

This clonotype was observed a few times. The J gene is TRBJ2-5, the V gene TRBV28; 10 nucleotides match TRBD1. With 5 bases clipped from V and 4 bases from J, the junction kept 4 bases outside the gene matches. Germline assignment: CDR1 MDHEN and CDR2 SYDVKM. The CDR3 sequence is 14 residues long. DNA for the CDR3: TGTGCCAGCAGTAGGACAGGGGGAGGAGAGACCCAGTACTTC. It specifies CASSRTGGGETQYF.

This clonotype was seen more than once but under ten times. The gene calls are TRBV28 and TRBJ2-5, with D hard to call. CDR3 length: 12 residues. Germline CDR1 reads MDHEN; CDR2 reads SYDVKM. The V end lost 4 bases, the J end lost 5 bases, and 8 bases lay between the germline ends. CDR3 loop: CASSSAGETQYF. The CDR3 nucleotides read TGTGCCAGCAGTTCGGCCGGGGAGACCCAGTACTTC.

This clonotype has just a few counts. This chain uses TRBV6-5 with TRBJ2-3; 8 bases fit TRBD2. Germline CDR1 and CDR2: MNHEY and SVGAGI. Losses at the gene ends were 11 bases for V and 0 bases for J; bases not matched to a gene: 10. The CDR3 is made up of 15 amino acids. The CDR3 DNA reads as TGTGCCTCGCGGCGCGGGGGGACGAGCACAGATACGCAGTATTTT. This codes for CASRRGGTSTDTQYF.

In its sample, this clonotype was seen a few times. The chain couples TRBV7-8 to TRBJ2-3; 9 bases fit TRBD2. V lost 4 bases and J lost 4; bases outside the gene matches: 6. The CDR3 sequence is 15 residues long. Germline V gene sequence: CDR1 SGHVS, CDR2 FQNEAQ. For the CDR3, the DNA is TGTGCCAGCAGCTCCGCGGGAGGGGGCCCAGATACGCAGTATTTT. Protein: CASSSAGGGPDTQYF.

The rearrangement joins TRBV6-2 or TRBV6-3 to TRBJ2-7; 7 nucleotides match TRBD1. Losses at the gene ends were 1 base for V and 3 bases for J; bases not matched to a gene: 3. This CDR3 contains 14 residues. Per germline, CDR1 MNHEY and CDR2 SVGEGT. The CDR3 here is CASSYWDRYYEQYF. The CDR3 coding sequence is TGTGCCAGCAGTTACTGGGACAGATACTACGAGCAGTACTTC.